These T cell receptor beta chains were read from a single sample in a study of cytomegalovirus exposure and HLA in healthy donors. Generated by immunoSEQ multiplex PCR, the TCRdb table keeps only in-frame clones and is missing some. The repertoire includes 150,000 to 200,000 clones, around 80% of them detected once, and nearly 6.5% sits in the top ten. The sample taken for sequencing was PBMCs. Source of these receptors: a man in his forties or fifties in good health and CMV-seropositive. CDR3s include the opening cysteine and the closing phenylalanine or tryptophan. The D gene is left open where the match is weak. Some rows mark clone size as missing; the rest say once, few, many or name a class of expanded clone.

TRBJ2-3 TRBD1 TRBV7-9 NA CASICQGAQNCRAEDTQYF TGTGCCAGCATCTGTCAGGGGGCCCAAAACTGCCGAGCTGAGGATACGCAGTATTTT
TRBJ2-2 NA TRBV9 NA CASSVSLGATTGELFF TGTGCCAGCAGCGTTAGCCTGGGGGCGACCACCGGGGAGCTGTTTTTT
TRBJ1-1 NA TRBV15 NA CATSRDGQYTEAFF TGTGCCACCAGCAGAGATGGACAGTACACTGAAGCTTTCTTT
TRBJ2-3 NA TRBV6-5 NA CASSARPGTDTQYF TGTGCCAGCAGTGCCAGGCCCGGCACAGATACGCAGTATTTT
TRBJ1-2 TRBD1 TRBV27 NA CASSDRGSYGYTF TGTGCCAGCTCGGACAGGGGATCCTATGGCTACACCTTC
TRBJ1-3 TRBD1 TRBV7-2 few CASSPTRQGLLTGGNTIYF TGTGCCAGCAGCCCAACCCGACAGGGACTCCTTACGGGTGGAAACACCATATATTTT
TRBJ1-2 NA TRBV6-1 NA CGSTGGIMSYGYTF TGTGGATCCACTGGGGGGATTATGAGCTATGGCTACACCTTC
TRBJ1-5 TRBD1 TRBV30 NA CAWSVGTGASNQPQHF TGTGCCTGGAGTGTTGGGACAGGGGCCTCCAATCAGCCCCAGCATTTT
TRBJ1-4 TRBD1 TRBV15 NA CATSRVRGTGGEKLFF TGTGCCACCAGCAGAGTAAGAGGGACAGGGGGCGAAAAACTGTTTTTT
TRBJ1-2 TRBD1 TRBV6-1 NA CATIGTDFRGYTF TGTGCCACCATAGGGACAGACTTCAGGGGCTACACCTTC
TRBJ2-7 TRBD1 TRBV27 NA CASSLTGGDYEQYF TGTGCCAGCAGTTTAACAGGGGGCGACTACGAGCAGTACTTC
TRBJ2-2 TRBD1 TRBV7-8 NA CASSPQGAGIYTGELFF TGTGCCAGCAGCCCACAGGGGGCGGGCATCTACACCGGGGAGCTGTTTTTT
TRBJ2-1 NA TRBV5-1 once CASSLSGNNEQFF TGCGCCAGCAGCTTGTCGGGAAACAATGAGCAGTTCTTC
TRBJ2-3 TRBD2 TRBV19 NA CASRSSGGTQYF TGTGCCAGCCGTTCTAGCGGGGGGACGCAGTATTTT
TRBJ2-6 TRBD1 TRBV9 NA CASSVATGAGANVLTF TGTGCCAGCAGCGTAGCTACAGGGGCTGGGGCCAACGTCCTGACTTTC
TRBJ1-5 TRBD1 TRBV18 NA CASSLKQGHGNQPQHF TGTGCCAGCTCGCTTAAACAGGGGCATGGCAATCAGCCCCAGCATTTT